This is a list of T cell receptor beta chains from one sample in a study of cytomegalovirus exposure and HLA in healthy donors. Sequencing was performed with immunoSEQ multiplex PCR; in TCRdb, only in-frame clones are kept and a portion is missing. The table has some 190,000 clones, roughly three quarters seen once. Input material: PBMCs. These receptors came from a woman in her fifties or sixties in good health and CMV-seronegative. CDR3s include the opening cysteine and the closing phenylalanine or tryptophan. D genes are given only for firm matches. Where a row states a size, it is once, few, many or the class of an expanded clone; other rows omit it.

j_call v_call d_call clone_size cdr3_nt cdr3_aa
TRBJ1-5 TRBV10-3 TRBD1 - TGTGCCAGCAGAGGACAGGGGCCAGTTGAGCCCCAGCATTTT CASRGQGPVEPQHF
TRBJ1-1 TRBV7-2 - few TGTGCCAGCAGCTTATATTCAGGGTCTGAAGCTTTCTTT CASSLYSGSEAFF
TRBJ1-2 TRBV19 - - TGTGCCAGTAGCCAAAGGGGGATGGACCTCGGGGGCTACACCTTC CASSQRGMDLGGYTF
TRBJ2-7 TRBV2 TRBD2 - TGTGCCAGCAGTGAGGTTAGGGCTAGCGGATCCTACGAGCAGTACTTC CASSEVRASGSYEQYF
TRBJ1-2 TRBV28 - - TGTGCCAGCACTCCCGCAGGGGTTATCCCTTATGGCTACACCTTC CASTPAGVIPYGYTF
TRBJ1-2 TRBV9 TRBD1 - TGTGCCAGCAGCGTAATGGGGACAGGGGACGGTTGGGGCTACACCTTC CASSVMGTGDGWGYTF
TRBJ2-7 TRBV4-1 TRBD1 few TGCGCCAGCAGCCGGTTACAGGGGGCGTCGTACGAGCAGTACTTC CASSRLQGASYEQYF
TRBJ1-1 TRBV29-1 - - TGCAGCGTACGACAGTACCCGAACACTGAAGCTTTCTTT CSVRQYPNTEAFF
TRBJ1-2 TRBV28 TRBD1 - TGTGCCAGCAGAACAGGGGGCGTTGGTAGCTATGGCTACACCTTC CASRTGGVGSYGYTF
TRBJ2-2 TRBV6-5 - - TGTGCCAGCAGTCTTCTTGTCCTCACCGGGGAGCTGTTTTTT CASSLLVLTGELFF
TRBJ2-3 TRBV9 - - TGTGCCAGCAGCCCATGGGGGAGGGGGGGGGCCGCAGATACGCAGTATTTT CASSPWGRGGAADTQYF
TRBJ1-1 TRBV21-1 - once TGTGCCAGCAGCAGGGACAGGAACACTGAAGCTTTCTTT CASSRDRNTEAFF
TRBJ2-7 TRBV9 - - TGTGCCAGCAGCGTAGGGACAGCCTACGAGCAGTACTTC CASSVGTAYEQYF
TRBJ2-3 TRBV7-3 TRBD2 - TGTGCCAGCAGCCCTTGGACAGGGCTGACTAGCGGGCGGGGGACAGATACGCAGTATTTT CASSPWTGLTSGRGTDTQYF
TRBJ2-7 TRBV4-1 - - TGCGCCAGCAGCTTAGGCGAGGGTCAGCCCTACGAGCAGTACTTC CASSLGEGQPYEQYF
TRBJ2-3 TRBV30 - - TGTGCCTGGAGTGGACATCAGGGCAGCACAGATACGCAGTATTTT CAWSGHQGSTDTQYF
TRBJ2-7 TRBV28 - - TGTGCCAGCAGTTTATCGGGGTTTGGCTACGAGCAGTACTTC CASSLSGFGYEQYF
TRBJ2-2 TRBV18 - - TGTGCCAGCTCACCAAACACCGGGGGCACCGGGGAGCTGTTTTTT CASSPNTGGTGELFF
TRBJ1-2 TRBV5-4 - once TGTGCCAGCAGCTTGGAAAGAGCTAACTATGGCTACACCTTC CASSLERANYGYTF
TRBJ2-6 TRBV7-2 - once TGTGCCAGCAGCCGCCAATCGCGGCAGTTTGGTTCTGGGGCCAACGTCCTGACTTTC CASSRQSRQFGSGANVLTF
TRBJ2-3 TRBV19 TRBD2 - TGTGCCAGTAGCGGGGGGGCATCAGATACGCAGTATTTT CASSGGASDTQYF
TRBJ2-3 TRBV9 TRBD2 - TGTGCCAGCAACTCCGGGGGGGTCACAGATACGCAGTATTTT CASNSGGVTDTQYF
TRBJ2-5 TRBV28 TRBD1 - TGTGCCAGCAGTTCTTTCACCAGACAGGGCGAAGAGACCCAGTACTTC CASSSFTRQGEETQYF
TRBJ2-3 TRBV7-9 TRBD2 - TGTGCCAGCAGCTTAAAACGCGGGAGGGGCGGAGATACGCAGTATTTT CASSLKRGRGGDTQYF
TRBJ2-1 TRBV5-1 - - TGCGCCAGCAGCCCCATCGCGGATAACTACAATGAGCAGTTCTTC CASSPIADNYNEQFF
TRBJ1-2 TRBV2 TRBD1 - TGTGCCAGCAGTCGCCTTGGACAGGGTCACTATGGCTACACCTTC CASSRLGQGHYGYTF
TRBJ2-7 TRBV6-5 - few TGTGCCAGCAGTTCGCGGCCCTACGAGCAGTACTTC CASSSRPYEQYF
TRBJ2-1 TRBV5-6 TRBD1 - TGTGCCAGCAGCTTGGAGTCTGGGACAGGGGCGACCTACAATGAGCAGTTCTTC CASSLESGTGATYNEQFF
TRBJ2-2 TRBV2 TRBD2 few TGTGCCACACAAGCGGGAGGGCCTACCGGGGAGCTGTTTTTT CATQAGGPTGELFF
TRBJ1-1 TRBV6-6 TRBD1 - TGTGCCAGCAGTCTGGACAGGGTAGGCACTGAAGCTTTCTTT CASSLDRVGTEAFF
TRBJ2-3 TRBV28 TRBD2 - TGTGCCAGCAGTACCGGACTAGCGTCCGTCATATACACAGATACGCAGTATTTT CASSTGLASVIYTDTQYF
TRBJ1-1 TRBV19 TRBD1 - TGTGCCAGTAGTCTGGGACAGGGGTACACTGAAGCTTTCTTT CASSLGQGYTEAFF
TRBJ2-5 TRBV7-9 TRBD1 - TGTGCCAGCAGCTTAGGGACAGGGGCCGAGACCCAGTACTTC CASSLGTGAETQYF